This T cell receptor beta chain was sequenced in a study of cytomegalovirus exposure and HLA in healthy donors. Study results and limitations: In a later analysis, TCR beta V- and J-gene trimming was associated with a missense DCLRE1C variant.

The study ran its PCR with 60 Vbeta and 13 Jbeta primers. Profiled with immunoSEQ multiplex PCR; TCRdb holds only in-frame clones, not every one. The sample shows about 200,000 clones, approximately 86% of them seen only once. There are 17 residues in the CDR3. Trimming stripped 4 bases from V and 3 bases from J, with 22 bases between. Germline CDR1 reads GTSNPN; CDR2 reads SVGIG (reference sequence). About this clone itself: As yet, its antigen is unknown.

The TCR was taken from a woman aged 18-29 years in good health and CMV-seronegative. The sequenced sample consisted of PBMCs. The chain carries TRBV30 and TRBJ1-3; maybe TRBD1 (6 bases). CDR3 sequence (DNA): TGTGCCTGGACCGAGGCCTCCAGGGGAGTTGGTGGAAACACCATATATTTT. Residues: CAWTEASRGVGGNTIYF.